The 26 T cell receptor beta chains below were found in one sample sequenced in a study of shared clonotypes between healthy human individuals. Assay: immunoSEQ multiplex PCR; the TCRdb copy retains only in-frame clones and omits some. The sample yields about half a million clones, around 73% seen once. The sequenced sample was PBMCs. The source is a woman between 40 and 50 years old in good health. Some clones in this sample may be carry-over from other donors' samples.

V gene TRBV7-9 combines with J gene TRBJ2-3; 7 nucleotides align to TRBD2. In germline, CDR1 is SEHNR, CDR2 FQNEAQ (reference sequence). V trimming: 7 bases; J trimming: 4 bases; junction bases outside the gene matches: 11. CDR3 length equals 15 residues. In DNA, the CDR3 is TGTGCCAGCAACCTCGGGAGGACCCCCGCAGATACGCAGTATTTT. It is translated as CASNLGRTPADTQYF.

The V call is TRBV5-6, the J call TRBJ2-3; no clear D. The CDR3 sequence is 15 residues long. The V gene's germline CDR1 is SGHDT and CDR2 YYEEEE. V lost 2 bases, J lost 0 bases, and 10 bases lay in between. The CDR3 is CASSLGWDSTDTQYF. In nucleotides, the CDR3 is TGTGCCAGCAGCTTAGGGTGGGATAGCACAGATACGCAGTATTTT. The full variable domain, rest sourced from reference TRBV5-6 and TRBJ2-3, is DAGVTQSPTHLIKTRGQQVTLRCSPKSGHDTVSWYQQALGQGPQFIFQYYEEEERQRGNFPDRFSGHQFPNYSSELNVNALLLGDSALYLCASSLGWDSTDTQYFGPGTRLTVL.

The genes are TRBV27 and TRBJ2-1; D possibly corresponds to TRBD2 (6 bases). Germline-derived CDR1 and CDR2 are MNHEY and SMNVEV (reference sequence). This CDR3 is built from 13 residues. V lost 3 bases and J lost 8, with 11 bases in between. This chain's CDR3 is CASSFREIDEQFF. In nucleotides, the CDR3 is TGTGCCAGCAGTTTTCGGGAGATCGATGAGCAGTTCTTC.

The sample holds one count of this clone. The chain has TRBV6-6 and TRBJ1-1, with 7 bases matching TRBD1. V dropped 0 bases and J dropped 5; count of bases not matched to a gene: 6. This CDR3 comprises 15 residues. The germline CDR1 and CDR2 sequences are MNHNY and SVGAGI (reference sequence). The CDR3 DNA follows: TGTGCCAGCAGTTACTCCCCAGGGGGAGGTACTGAAGCTTTCTTT. Residues: CASSYSPGGGTEAFF.

Note on this clone: The junction shows a germline mismatch at one end, possibly a read error. This rearrangement joins TRBV7-7 to TRBJ2-5; TRBD2 aligns across 14 bases. CDR1 and CDR2 from the germline V gene are SSHAT and FNYEAQ (reference sequence). CDR3 length: 17 amino acids. The CDR3 region has the DNA TGTGCTAGCAGCTTAGCCGGGGGACTAGCGGGAGTTGAGACCCAGTACTTC. As protein: CASSLAGGLAGVETQYF.

V usage is TRBV28 and J usage is TRBJ2-6, with no clear D. CDR1 and CDR2 from the germline V gene are MDHEN and SYDVKM. Trimming left V 6 bases short and J 0 bases short, with 6 bases between. The CDR3 is 14 amino acids. DNA for the CDR3: TGTGCCAGCAGCGATAGCTCTGGGGCCAACGTCCTGACTTTC. Its translation is CASSDSSGANVLTF. Full variable domain (remainder filled in from reference TRBV28 and TRBJ2-6): DVKVTQSSRYLVKRTGEKVFLECVQDMDHENMFWYRQDPGLGLRLIYFSYDVKMKEKGDIPEGYSVSREKKERFSLILESASTNQTSMYLCASSDSSGANVLTFGAGSRLTVL.

This clone was observed a single time. The chain is built from TRBV27 and TRBJ1-1, with 7 bases identical to TRBD1. Germline-derived CDR1 and CDR2 are MNHEY and SMNVEV (reference sequence). With V trimmed by 6 bases and J by 6 bases, 10 bases remained unmatched. The CDR3 sequence is 14 residues long. The CDR3 nucleotides read TGTGCCAGCAGCAAAAGACAGGGAACCTCTGAAGCTTTCTTT. It encodes CASSKRQGTSEAFF.

The CDR3 protein is CASSPLYTPRAGELFF. The CDR3 bases are TGCGCCAGCAGCCCATTATATACCCCCAGGGCCGGGGAGCTGTTTTTT. The chain employs TRBV4-1 and TRBJ2-2, with D tentatively TRBD1 (5 bases). The V end lost 4 bases, the J end lost 6 bases, and 18 bases lay between the germline ends. CDR3 length equals 16 residues. The germline V gene encodes CDR1 MGHRA and CDR2 YSYEKL.

The rearrangement joins TRBV2 to TRBJ2-3; 7 positions match TRBD1. The CDR3 covers 15 residues. Germline V gene sequence: CDR1 SNHLY, CDR2 FYNNEI. V shed 8 bases, J shed 6 bases, and the junction held 14 bases outside the gene matches. CDR3 sequence (DNA): TGTGCCAGCCAAATAACAGGGGTCGCGATGGATACGCAGTATTTT. Amino acid sequence: CASQITGVAMDTQYF.

The gene calls are TRBV19 and TRBJ2-1; D not resolved. Germline CDR1 LNHDA, CDR2 SQIVND (reference sequence). The V end lost 3 bases, the J end lost 4 bases, and 10 bases lay between the germline ends. The CDR3 contains 14 residues. The CDR3 DNA reads TGTGCCAGTAGTATGATAGGGCCTTACAATGAGCAGTTCTTC. It encodes CASSMIGPYNEQFF.

This clone has more than one count but fewer than ten. This chain joins TRBV19 and TRBJ1-2; 10 bases line up with TRBD1. Per germline, CDR1 LNHDA and CDR2 SQIVND (reference sequence). The CDR3 loop spans 15 amino acids. V was pared by 3 bases and J by 8 bases, with 9 bases of the junction left unmatched. The CDR3 protein is CASSMTGGTGDGYTF. The CDR3 region has the DNA TGTGCCAGTAGTATGACGGGAGGGACAGGGGACGGCTACACCTTC. The entire variable domain, with the rest obtained from reference TRBV19 and TRBJ1-2, is as follows: DGGITQSPKYLFRKEGQNVTLSCEQNLNHDAMYWYRQDPGQGLRLIYYSQIVNDFQKGDIAEGYSVSREKKESFPLTVTSAQKNPTAFYLCASSMTGGTGDGYTFGSGTRLTVV.

This sequence joins TRBV4-1 and TRBJ2-7, with TRBD2 as a possible D gene (6 bases). Between the trimmed V and J ends, which lost 1 base and 3 bases, there was a span of 13 bases. The CDR3 spans 15 residues. Germline V gene data show CDR1 as MGHRA and CDR2 as YSYEKL. The CDR3 spells CASSQGPSSDYEQYF. The CDR3, as DNA: TGCGCCAGCAGCCAAGGTCCCTCTAGCGACTACGAGCAGTACTTC.

This clone showed up just once. J is TRBJ2-5 and V is TRBV18; D not certain. The V and J ends lost 5 bases and 3 bases respectively, with 13 bases between them. The CDR3 length is 14 residues. Germline V gene data show CDR1 as KGHSH and CDR2 as LQKENI. DNA of the CDR3: TGTGCCAGCTCAGTCCTAGACAAGGAAGAGACCCAGTACTTC. Its translation: CASSVLDKEETQYF.

The V call is TRBV30, the J call TRBJ1-6; no firm D call. This CDR3 has 13 amino acids. V lost 1 base to trimming and J lost 10 bases, with 11 bases between them. CDR1 is GTSNPN and CDR2 is SVGIG in the germline V gene (reference sequence). For the CDR3, the DNA is TGTGCCTGGAGTGAGGCAGGTGGATCACCCCTCCACTTT. Translating it yields CAWSEAGGSPLHF.

This clone showed up just once. The chain is built from TRBV5-1 and TRBJ2-1, with no clear D. The CDR3 length is 11 residues. Germline CDR1 is SGHRS and CDR2 is YFSETQ. V shed 6 bases and J shed 8 bases, with 9 bases lying between them. The CDR3 DNA reads as TGCGCCAGCACGTCCGGCCATGAGCAGTTCTTC. This sequence encodes CASTSGHEQFF.

A few counts support this clone. The rearrangement links TRBV21-1 to TRBJ1-1. TRBV21-1 is given as a pseudogene. This CDR3 has 13 amino acids. The CDR3 reads CASSRTLNTEAFF. The CDR3 coding sequence is TGTGCCAGCAGCAGAACCTTGAACACTGAAGCTTTCTTT.

This clone occurred a few times. The V gene is TRBV5-1, the J gene TRBJ2-7; possibly TRBD1 for D (6 bases). Germline values: CDR1 SGHRS, CDR2 YFSETQ. Trimming removed 2 bases from V and 4 bases from J, with 13 bases in between. This CDR3 contains 14 residues. The CDR3 protein is CASSLRQGIYEQYF. The DNA for the CDR3 is TGCGCCAGCAGCTTAAGGCAGGGGATTTACGAGCAGTACTTC.

A word on this clone: This may stem from a read error, because a much larger clone lies one nucleotide away. CDR3 DNA sequence: TGTGCCAGCAGCCGACAGTACACCGGGGAGCTGTTTTTT. Its translation is CASSRQYTGELFF. The rearrangement joins TRBV7-3 to TRBJ2-2, with D possibly being TRBD1 (5 bases). This CDR3 is 13 amino acids long. V was cut by 5 bases and J by 3 bases, with 7 bases left in between. CDR1 and CDR2 from the germline V gene are SGHTA and FQGTGA.

The chain joins TRBV29-1 to TRBJ1-2; D gene ambiguous. CDR3 length: 12 amino acids. V dropped 4 bases and J dropped 4 bases, with 10 bases sitting between them. Germline values: CDR1 SQVTM, CDR2 ANQGSEA. CDR3 in amino acids: CSVVSGGYGYTF. The CDR3 coding sequence is TGCAGCGTTGTTTCCGGCGGCTATGGCTACACCTTC.

This clone was seen a single time. The chain recombines TRBV2 with TRBJ2-3; no clear D. The CDR3 covers 13 residues. The V gene's germline CDR1 is SNHLY and CDR2 FYNNEI. The V end was cut by 6 bases, the J end by 6 bases, with 13 bases between. The CDR3: CASRRLVMDTQYF. The CDR3 bases are TGTGCCAGCAGGAGGCTCGTTATGGATACGCAGTATTTT.

V usage is TRBV2 and J usage is TRBJ2-5; 8 nucleotides line up with TRBD2. Germline lookup yields CDR1 SNHLY and CDR2 FYNNEI. J gave up 1 base and V 6 bases, and 10 bases lay outside the gene matches. The CDR3 runs 16 residues. Written as DNA, the CDR3 is TGTGCCAGCAGAGGATGGGTAGCGGGATCCCAAGAGACCCAGTACTTC. Translated: CASRGWVAGSQETQYF.

A few counts support this clone. The genes are TRBV15 and TRBJ2-1; 7 bases align to TRBD2. The CDR3 is 16 residues long. Germline trimming cut 1 base from V and 7 bases from J; bases unmatched to any gene: 10. In germline, CDR1 is LNHNV, CDR2 YYDKDF (reference sequence). The CDR3 sequence: CATSRGGGGSRNEQFF. The CDR3 coding sequence is TGTGCCACCAGCAGAGGTGGCGGGGGTTCGAGGAATGAGCAGTTCTTC.

The gene calls are TRBV11-2 and TRBJ2-5; the match to TRBD2 covers 9 bases. The CDR3 runs 16 residues. V lost 5 bases, J lost 1 base, and 8 bases stayed unmatched. Germline V gives CDR1 SGHAT, CDR2 FQNNGV. The CDR3 is CASSVRLAVAQETQYF. The DNA for the CDR3 is TGTGCCAGCAGCGTCCGACTAGCGGTAGCCCAAGAGACCCAGTACTTC.

V is TRBV9 and J is TRBJ2-5; D perhaps matches TRBD2 (6 bases). The length of the CDR3 is 15 residues. Germline V gives CDR1 SGDLS, CDR2 YYNGEE. The V gene lost 4 bases and the J gene lost 1 base, with 14 bases spanning the gap. The CDR3 nucleotides read TGTGCCAGCAGCTTCCGAGGTAGCGGCCAAGAGACCCAGTACTTC. Translating gives CASSFRGSGQETQYF.

The chain uses TRBV4-1 and TRBJ1-3; D gene ambiguous. The germline V and J ends were trimmed by 2 bases and 4 bases, with 9 bases remaining between them. Germline V gene data show CDR1 as MGHRA and CDR2 as YSYEKL. The CDR3 extends over 14 amino acids. The CDR3 nucleotides read TGCGCCAGCAGCCAATGGGGAGGAGGAAACACCATATATTTT. Translation gives CASSQWGGGNTIYF.

This chain uses TRBV4-1 with TRBJ2-1; 7 bases agree with TRBD2. Losses at the gene ends were 1 base for V and 13 bases for J; bases not matched to a gene: 13. CDR3 length: 15 amino acids. Germline V CDR1 and CDR2: MGHRA, YSYEKL. The CDR3 DNA is TGCGCCAGCAGCCAAGCGGGGAGGGAGCGAGACTACCAGTTCTTC. Translating gives CASSQAGRERDYQFF.